This T cell receptor beta chain was sequenced in a study of regulatory T cells in long-lasting Graves disease. Study summary: Under 3 months of antithyroid drugs had been taken by newly diagnosed Graves' patients.

To make TCR beta libraries, researchers used iRepertoire HTBI primers and Arm-PCR of CDR3 regions. Each CDR3 protein is one row after TCRdb ran MiXCR on the multiplex PCR reads. The repertoire holds roughly 440,000 distinct CDR3 sequences, with about 17% as singletons. The time point is: newly diagnosed GD, antithyroid drugs for less than 3 months. Preparation of the TCR library used RNA extracted from PBMCs. This CDR3 has 15 residues. Germline values: CDR1 DFQATT, CDR2 SNEGSKA (reference sequence). Between the trimmed V and J ends, which lost 3 bases and 0 bases, there was a span of 12 bases. These data were also filed under a second study, of T cells in Graves' hyperthyroidism and ophthalmopathy. According to that study: TCR CDR3 regions were first amplified by RT-PCR with HTBI primers.

The receptor was isolated from a woman in her late teens or twenties with Graves disease. The V gene is TRBV20-1, the J gene TRBJ1-5, with D perhaps TRBD1 (5 bases). The starting material was peripheral blood mononuclear cells (PBMCs), obtained at new diagnosis, from a patient treated with antithyroid drugs. DNA for the CDR3: TGCAGTGCTAGGGCACCGGGACTTAGCAATCAGCCCCAGCATTTT. It codes for CSARAPGLSNQPQHF.